This T cell receptor beta chain is drawn from a study of cytomegalovirus exposure and HLA in healthy donors. Germline-derived CDR1 and CDR2 are MNHNS and SASEGT. The V end was cut by 2 bases, the J end by 11 bases, with 12 bases between. This CDR3 contains 13 residues. 60 Vbeta and 13 Jbeta primers were used in PCR. Profiling relied on immunoSEQ multiplex PCR, and the TCRdb table lists in-frame clones only, not all of them. Of about 83,000 clones listed, about 78% were seen once; the top ten hold 5% to 7%. Study-level points and caveats: TCR beta sequences reportedly predicted the HLA-A and HLA-B alleles of most subjects accurately. For TCR beta chains, V- and J-gene trimming was later linked to a missense DCLRE1C variant.

This clone was found a few times. Its cognate antigen is unknown. The sample consisted of PBMCs. The chain recombines TRBV6-1 with TRBJ1-4; D gene unclear. This TCR came from a man aged 18 to 30 in good health and CMV-seropositive. The CDR3 sequence is CASSEIHRSKLFF. CDR3 DNA: TGTGCCAGCAGTGAAATCCACAGATCCAAACTGTTTTTT.